This T cell receptor beta chain is drawn from a study of T cell changes during pregnancy in multiple sclerosis. The repertoire was sequenced with immunoSEQ multiplex PCR; TCRdb's copy has only in-frame clones and lacks some. The table shows about 70,000 clones, with around nine tenths occurring only once. V shed 9 bases and J shed 1 base, with 15 bases lying between them. Germline loops: CDR1 MNHNY, CDR2 SVGAGI (reference sequence). The CDR3 has 14 residues. The chain has TRBV6-6 and TRBJ2-5; possibly TRBD2 for D (6 bases). This material consisted of peripheral blood, taken in the second trimester of pregnancy. The sequence came from a female donor in good health, enrolled as a control in a pregnancy study. The CDR3 nucleotides are TGTGCCAGTTCCCCCGGAGGGGTCCAAGAGACCCAGTACTTC. Protein: CASSPGGVQETQYF.